This T cell receptor (beta chain) was recovered during a study of shared clonotypes between healthy human individuals. This CDR3 has 12 residues. The germline V gene encodes CDR1 SGHAT and CDR2 FQNNGV. With 6 bases removed from V and 10 bases from J, the gap between germline ends came to 13 bases. The assay used deep level. An even split of each subset's genomic DNA across several immunoSEQ plates was performed. In the original workflow: Without quality scores, immunoSEQ junctional reads could not be filtered like full-length reads. Generated by immunoSEQ multiplex PCR, the TCRdb table keeps only in-frame clones and is missing some. That table is the source of V, J and clone size, and D and trimming were worked out from the DNA. Altogether 600,000 to 700,000 clones are present, around 73% being singletons, with the ten largest covering roughly 2%. CD4+ cells yielded CD45RA+ naive and CD45RA-negative memory subsets.

Sequencing was performed on memory CD4+ T cells sorted from blood. Specified subset: CD45RA-negative fraction. This chain links TRBV11-2 with TRBJ2-1; no firm D call. The receptor's source is a woman aged 25-40 years in good health. CDR3 region: CASRILFGEQFF. DNA for the CDR3: TGTGCCAGCAGAATCTTGTTTGGCGAGCAGTTCTTC.